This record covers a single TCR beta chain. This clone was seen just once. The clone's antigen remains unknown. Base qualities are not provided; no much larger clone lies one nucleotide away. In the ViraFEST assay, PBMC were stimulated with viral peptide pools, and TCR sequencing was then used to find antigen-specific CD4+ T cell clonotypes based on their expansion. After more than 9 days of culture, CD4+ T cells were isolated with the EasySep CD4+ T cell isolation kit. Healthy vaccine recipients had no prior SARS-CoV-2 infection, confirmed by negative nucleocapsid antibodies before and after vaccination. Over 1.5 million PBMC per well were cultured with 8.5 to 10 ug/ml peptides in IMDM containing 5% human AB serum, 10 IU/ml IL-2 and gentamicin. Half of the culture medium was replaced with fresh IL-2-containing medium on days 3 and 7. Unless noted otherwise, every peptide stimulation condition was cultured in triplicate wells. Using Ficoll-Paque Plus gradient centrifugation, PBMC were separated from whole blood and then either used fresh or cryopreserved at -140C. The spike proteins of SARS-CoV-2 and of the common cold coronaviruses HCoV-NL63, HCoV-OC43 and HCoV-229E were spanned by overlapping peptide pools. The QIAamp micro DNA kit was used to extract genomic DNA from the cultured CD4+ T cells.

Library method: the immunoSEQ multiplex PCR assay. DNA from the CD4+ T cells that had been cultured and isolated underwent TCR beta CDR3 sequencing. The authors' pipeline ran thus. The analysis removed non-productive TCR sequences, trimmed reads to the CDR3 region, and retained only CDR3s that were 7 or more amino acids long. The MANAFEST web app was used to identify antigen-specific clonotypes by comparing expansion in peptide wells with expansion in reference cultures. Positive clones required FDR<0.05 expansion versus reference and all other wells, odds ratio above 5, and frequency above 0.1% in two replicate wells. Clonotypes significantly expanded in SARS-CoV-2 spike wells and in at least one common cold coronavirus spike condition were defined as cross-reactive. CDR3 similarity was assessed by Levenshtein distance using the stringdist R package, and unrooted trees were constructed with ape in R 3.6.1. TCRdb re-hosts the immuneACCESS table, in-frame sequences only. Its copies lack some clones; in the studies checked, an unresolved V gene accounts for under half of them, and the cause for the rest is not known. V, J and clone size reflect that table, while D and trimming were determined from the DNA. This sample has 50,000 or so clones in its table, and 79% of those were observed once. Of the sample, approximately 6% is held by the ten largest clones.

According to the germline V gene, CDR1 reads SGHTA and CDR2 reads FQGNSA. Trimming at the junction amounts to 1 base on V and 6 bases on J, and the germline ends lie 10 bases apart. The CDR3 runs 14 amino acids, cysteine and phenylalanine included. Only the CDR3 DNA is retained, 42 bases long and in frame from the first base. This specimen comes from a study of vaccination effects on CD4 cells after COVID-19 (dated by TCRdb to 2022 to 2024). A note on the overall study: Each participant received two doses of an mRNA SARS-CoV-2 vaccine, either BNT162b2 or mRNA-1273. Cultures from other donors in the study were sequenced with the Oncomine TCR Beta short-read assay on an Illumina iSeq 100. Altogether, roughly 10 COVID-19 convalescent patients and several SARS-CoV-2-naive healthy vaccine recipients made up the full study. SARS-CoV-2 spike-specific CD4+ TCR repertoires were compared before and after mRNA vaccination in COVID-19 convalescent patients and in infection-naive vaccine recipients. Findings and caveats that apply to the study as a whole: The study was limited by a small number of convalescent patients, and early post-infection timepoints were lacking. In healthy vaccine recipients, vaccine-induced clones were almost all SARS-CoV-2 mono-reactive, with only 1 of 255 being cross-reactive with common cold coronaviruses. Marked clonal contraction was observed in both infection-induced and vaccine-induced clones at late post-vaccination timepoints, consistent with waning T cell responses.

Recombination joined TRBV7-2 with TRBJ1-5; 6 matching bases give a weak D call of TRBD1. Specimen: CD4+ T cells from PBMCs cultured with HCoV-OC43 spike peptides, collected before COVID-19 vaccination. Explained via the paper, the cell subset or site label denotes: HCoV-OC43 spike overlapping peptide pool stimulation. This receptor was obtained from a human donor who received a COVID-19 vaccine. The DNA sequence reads TGTGCCAGCAGCTTAGGGGGGGCGGTTCAGCCCCAGCATTTT. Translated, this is CASSLGGAVQPQHF.